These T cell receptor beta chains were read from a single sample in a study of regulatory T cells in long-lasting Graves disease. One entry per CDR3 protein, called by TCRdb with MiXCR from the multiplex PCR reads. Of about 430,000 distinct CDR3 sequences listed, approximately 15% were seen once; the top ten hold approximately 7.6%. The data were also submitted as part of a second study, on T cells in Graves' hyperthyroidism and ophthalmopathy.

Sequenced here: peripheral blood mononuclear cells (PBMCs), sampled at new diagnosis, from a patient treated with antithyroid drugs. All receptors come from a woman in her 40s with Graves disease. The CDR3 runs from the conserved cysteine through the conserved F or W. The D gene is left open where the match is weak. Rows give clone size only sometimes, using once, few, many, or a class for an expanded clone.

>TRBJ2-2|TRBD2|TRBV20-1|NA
TGCAGTGCATATGGACTAGCGGAAAACACCGGGGAGCTGTTTTTT
CSAYGLAENTGELFF
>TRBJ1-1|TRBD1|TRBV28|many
TGTGCCAGCAGTGTCGGGACAGTCAGGGAAGCTTTCTTT
CASSVGTVREAFF
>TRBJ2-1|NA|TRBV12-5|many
TGTGCTAGTGTTCCGCACATGGAACAGTACAATGAGCAGTTCTTC
CASVPHMEQYNEQFF
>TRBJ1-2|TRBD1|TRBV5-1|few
TGCGCCAGCAGCTTGGGAAACCAGGGGGACTATGGCTACACCTTC
CASSLGNQGDYGYTF
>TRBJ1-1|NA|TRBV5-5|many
TGTGCCAGCAGCTTGCAAGCGAACACTGAAGCTTTCTTT
CASSLQANTEAFF
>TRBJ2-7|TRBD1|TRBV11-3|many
TGTGCCAGCAGCCCCGGGACAGGGCACGAGCAGTACTTC
CASSPGTGHEQYF
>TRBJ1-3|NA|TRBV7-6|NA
TGTGCCAGCAGCCCAGGGGTCCCGAGCTCTGGAAACACCATATATTTT
CASSPGVPSSGNTIYF
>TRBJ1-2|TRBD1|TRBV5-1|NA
TGCGCCAGCAGCCCCACCGTTACAGGACAGGGGCGAACTAACTATGGCTACACCTTC
CASSPTVTGQGRTNYGYTF
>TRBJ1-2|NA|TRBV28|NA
TGTGCCGTCCCCAGAGGCGACGGCTACACCTTC
CAVPRGDGYTF
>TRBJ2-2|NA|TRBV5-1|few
TGCGCCAGCAGCTTCGCCTCGGGACAAAACACCGGGGAGCTGTTTTTT
CASSFASGQNTGELFF
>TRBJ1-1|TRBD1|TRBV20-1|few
TGCAGTGCTAGACCTACCGGGACAGGGGGAGGCACTGAAGCTTTCTTT
CSARPTGTGGGTEAFF
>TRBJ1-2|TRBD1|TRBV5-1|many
TGCGCCAGCAGCTCGGGACAGATGGGCTACACCTTC
CASSSGQMGYTF
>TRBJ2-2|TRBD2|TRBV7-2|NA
TGTGCCAGCAGCTCGCCGGGACTAGCGGGAGAGGGATGGTCCGGGGAGCTGTTTTTT
CASSSPGLAGEGWSGELFF
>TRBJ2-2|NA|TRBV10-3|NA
TGTGCCATCAGTGAGGCCAAAGGGACCGGGGAGCTGTTTTTT
CAISEAKGTGELFF
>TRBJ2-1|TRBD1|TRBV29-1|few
TGCAGCGCCGAACGGACAGGGACCAATGAGCAGTTCTTC
CSAERTGTNEQFF
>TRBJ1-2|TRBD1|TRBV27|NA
TGTGCCAGCAGTTTCGGTGGGCCACAGGGGGAGGTCTATGGCTACACCTTC
CASSFGGPQGEVYGYTF
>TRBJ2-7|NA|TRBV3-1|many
TGTGCCAGCAGCCAAGGTGGCGCCAGATCCGTCTACGAGCAGTACTTC
CASSQGGARSVYEQYF
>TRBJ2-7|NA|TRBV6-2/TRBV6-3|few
TGTGCCAGCAGTAATAAACGCTCCTACGAGCAGTACTTC
CASSNKRSYEQYF
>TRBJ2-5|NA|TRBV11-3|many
TGTGCCAGCAGCAGACGGACAGCCCAAGAGACCCAGTACTTC
CASSRRTAQETQYF
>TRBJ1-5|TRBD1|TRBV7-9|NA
TGTGCCAGCAGCCCGCTAGGGACAGGGGTGCAGCCCCAGCATTTT
CASSPLGTGVQPQHF
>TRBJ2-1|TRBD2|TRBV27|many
TGTGCCAGCACGGAACTAGCGGGAGTTAACTACAATGAGCAGTTCTTC
CASTELAGVNYNEQFF
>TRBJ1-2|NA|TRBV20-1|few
TGCAGTGCAAGGGGCATAGGGGAGAGGTATGGCTACACCTTC
CSARGIGERYGYTF
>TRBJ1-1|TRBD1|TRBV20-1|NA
TGCAGTGCTAGATGGACAGGGCACACTGAAGCTTTCTTT
CSARWTGHTEAFF
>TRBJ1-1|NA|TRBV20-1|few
TGCAGTGCTAGATTTTCGACGGGGAACACTGAAGCTTTCTTT
CSARFSTGNTEAFF
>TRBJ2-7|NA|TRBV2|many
TGTGCCAGCAGTGAAAAGGCCGAGAGCTCCTACGAGCAGTACTTC
CASSEKAESSYEQYF
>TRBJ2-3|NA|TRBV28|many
TGTGCCAGCAGTGGGCCTAGCGTCGACCGCACAGATACGCAGTATTTT
CASSGPSVDRTDTQYF
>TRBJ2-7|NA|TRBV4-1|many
TGCGCCAGCAGCCAAGTCCCAATGGACGGCTACGAGCAGTACTTC
CASSQVPMDGYEQYF
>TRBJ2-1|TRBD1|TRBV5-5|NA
TGTGCCAGCAGCTTGGCTCAGGGGGTTGGGTATGAGCAGTTCTTC
CASSLAQGVGYEQFF
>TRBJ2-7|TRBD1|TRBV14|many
TGTGCCAGCAGCCAGGGACAGGGGTTCTACGAGCAGTACTTC
CASSQGQGFYEQYF
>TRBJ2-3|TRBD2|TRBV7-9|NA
TGTGCCAGCAGCCCCTCTAGCGGCCCTAGCACAGATACGCAGTATTTT
CASSPSSGPSTDTQYF
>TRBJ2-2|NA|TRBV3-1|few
TGTGCCAGCAGCCCGGACTATAACACCGGGGAGCTGTTTTTT
CASSPDYNTGELFF
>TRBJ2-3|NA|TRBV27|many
TGTGCCAGTAAGGCCGGGACACTAAGCACAGATACGCAGTATTTT
CASKAGTLSTDTQYF
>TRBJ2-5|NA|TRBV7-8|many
TGTGCCAGCAGCTCGAAGAGAACCCCAAAAGAGACCCAGTACTTC
CASSSKRTPKETQYF
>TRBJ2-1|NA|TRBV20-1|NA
TGCAGTGCTAATCTGGGGCATGAGCAGTTCTTC
CSANLGHEQFF
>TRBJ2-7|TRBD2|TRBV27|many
TGTGCCAGCAGCCTGGCGGGAGGAGGGGCCTACGAGCAGTACTTC
CASSLAGGGAYEQYF
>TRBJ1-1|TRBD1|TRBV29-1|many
TGCAGCGTAGGACAGGGGGCGGCTGAAGCTTTCTTT
CSVGQGAAEAFF
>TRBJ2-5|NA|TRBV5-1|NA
TGCGCCAGCAGCAGGGATGGGGCGCAAGAGACCCAGTACTTC
CASSRDGAQETQYF
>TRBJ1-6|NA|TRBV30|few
TGTGCCTGGAGTGTACTGGGGGGACCTAATTCACCCCTCCACTTT
CAWSVLGGPNSPLHF